This T cell receptor (beta chain) was found in a study of T cell responses to AZD1222 COVID-19 vaccine. Study-wide results and caveats: Along spike, vaccine-associated CD4 TCRs were found throughout, with dominance at 160-218 and 743-854.

With regard to this clone: The antigen remains undetermined.

CDR1 and CDR2 from the germline V gene are SEHNR and FQNEAQ (reference sequence). The CDR3 is made up of 14 amino acids. V was cut by 7 bases and J by 4 bases, with 16 bases left in between. Using immunoSEQ multiplex PCR, the repertoire was profiled, and TCRdb retains in-frame clones only, with some absent. The data hold 100,000 or so clones, with approximately 90% observed a single time. The V call is TRBV7-9, the J call TRBJ1-1; D not certain. This receptor was identified in an adult in good health. The input for sequencing was peripheral blood, taken on day 0 of AZD1222 vaccination. In nucleotides, the CDR3 is TGTGCCAGCATCGCTGGGGAAATAATCACTGAAGCTTTCTTT. This encodes CASIAGEIITEAFF.